This entry is about one T cell receptor beta chain. The antigen remains unidentified. The entry originates in a study of T cell repertoires in cytomegalovirus infection. Study-wide context: Public TCR beta signatures provided an indication of both CMV infection and a matching HLA type.

MiXCR, applied by TCRdb to the reads, yields one record per CDR3 protein. The sample includes under 300,000 distinct CDR3 sequences, less than 25% of them seen just once. Trimming shortened V by 3 bases and J by 4 bases, and 13 bases separated the two germline ends. The CDR3 consists of 14 residues. This specimen was cultured PBMCs, taken from culture after CMV antigen stimulation. V gene TRBV12-3 or TRBV12-4 combines with J gene TRBJ2-7; D is undetermined. The clonotype comes from a human donor in good health (CMV status not recorded). Some clones in this sample may be carry-over from other donors' samples. The CDR3 protein is CASSLKGLGYEQYF. The CDR3 bases are TGTGCCAGCAGTTTGAAGGGTCTCGGGTACGAGCAGTACTTC.